This is a list of T cell receptor beta chains from one sample in a study of blood T cells in healthy people across ages. TCRdb redid the calling of the 5' RACE reads with MiXCR, one entry per CDR3 protein. The sample records about a million distinct CDR3 sequences, roughly half being singletons. Sequencing was carried out using blood. The receptors here all came from a woman aged 55-75 years in good health. The CDR3 runs from the conserved cysteine through the conserved F or W.

CDR3: CSAPRGAQYF
V: TRBV20-1

CDR3: CASRDSPYYGYTF
V: TRBV6-5

CDR3: CASSDPGTAYNEQFF
V: TRBV25-1

CDR3: CASRATKSSNYGYTF
V: TRBV12-3/TRBV12-4

CDR3: CASSFGGTGASYEQYF
V: TRBV28

CDR3: CASSQGENPTYEQYF
V: TRBV4-1

CDR3: CSARPAPGLAVEQYF
V: TRBV20-1

CDR3: CATSSPGQALYEQYF
V: TRBV15

CDR3: CASSPMGTGGEQYF
V: TRBV7-9

CDR3: CATKSSGKTDTQYF
V: TRBV6-2/TRBV6-3

CDR3: CASSVQGVDSDTQYF
V: TRBV9

CDR3: CASSLDRVNTQYF
V: TRBV4-2

CDR3: CSARVQELSNQPQHF
V: TRBV20-1

CDR3: CASNRLAGGGYEQYF
V: TRBV6-5

CDR3: CASSQDERGREQYF
V: TRBV4-1

CDR3: CASSGSHDNEQFF
V: TRBV11-3

CDR3: CASSEVRSSGSSYNEQFF
V: TRBV6-1

CDR3: CASSPGKETQYF
V: TRBV18

CDR3: CAWREDSIYGYTF
V: TRBV30

CDR3: CASSSPGQMRGYTF
V: TRBV7-9

CDR3: CASSQARDRVRNEQFF
V: TRBV18

CDR3: CASSQRGWSNQPQHF
V: TRBV12-3/TRBV12-4

CDR3: CASSPYLAGGYNEQFF
V: TRBV7-7

CDR3: CASAPTSGRPSGSYEQYF
V: TRBV5-1

CDR3: CSARDWLRGGSSNNEQFF
V: TRBV20-1